These T cell receptor beta chains were read from a single sample in a study of T cells in Graves' hyperthyroidism and ophthalmopathy. TCRdb re-called the multiplex PCR reads through MiXCR, storing one row per CDR3 protein. The data contain a few hundred thousand distinct CDR3 sequences, around 15% of them singletons. Sequencing was carried out using blood. These receptor sequences come from a woman aged 55 to 70 with Graves' ophthalmopathy. The conserved cysteine and the conserved F or W are not part of the CDR3 here. Only part of the rows carry a size: once, few, many, or a class if the clone is expanded.

clone size | V gene | CDR3 protein
few | TRBV28 | ASTQQGVRPHEQY
NA | TRBV28 | ASSTAGRGNSPLH
NA | TRBV27 | ASSPEGTASGWPQH
many | TRBV3-1 | ASSQETAGVGTDTQY
many | TRBV18 | ASSPGTLQETQY
few | TRBV19 | ASSMTGTSGLYNEQF
many | TRBV5-1 | ASSLPGLNTGELF
NA | TRBV5-1 | ASSLGDGEYGYT
many | TRBV6-1 | ASSEPGKEETQY
many | TRBV2 | ASSEGHPGRGRF
NA | TRBV12-3/TRBV12-4 | ASSPGGSRSNQPQH
many | TRBV6-1 | ASTRQRDYGYT
few | TRBV29-1 | SVIPSGNTIY
few | TRBV12-3/TRBV12-4 | ASSFRDFEQF
few | TRBV10-3 | AISDPSGASGELF
NA | TRBV20-1 | SARDDGFGTQY
many | TRBV6-1 | ASIGWGAEGNQPQH
NA | TRBV18 | ASSPSGRAEQF